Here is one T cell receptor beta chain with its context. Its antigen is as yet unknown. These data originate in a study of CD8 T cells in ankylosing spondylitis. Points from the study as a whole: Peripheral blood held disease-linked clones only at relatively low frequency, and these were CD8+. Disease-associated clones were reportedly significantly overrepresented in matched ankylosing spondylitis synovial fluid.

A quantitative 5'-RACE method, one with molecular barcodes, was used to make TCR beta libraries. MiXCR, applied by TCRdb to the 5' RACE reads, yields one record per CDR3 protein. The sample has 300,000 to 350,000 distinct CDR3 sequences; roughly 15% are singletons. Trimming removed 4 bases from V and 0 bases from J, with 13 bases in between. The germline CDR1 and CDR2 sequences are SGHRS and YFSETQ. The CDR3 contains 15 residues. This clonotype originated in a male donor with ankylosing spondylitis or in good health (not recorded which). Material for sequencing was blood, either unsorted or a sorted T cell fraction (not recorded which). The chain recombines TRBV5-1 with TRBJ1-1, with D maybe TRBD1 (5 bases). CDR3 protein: CASSLRWGMNTEAFF. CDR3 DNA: TGCGCCAGCAGCCTCCGGTGGGGCATGAACACTGAAGCTTTCTTT.